This T cell receptor (beta chain) came from a study of T cell changes during pregnancy in multiple sclerosis. Sequencing was performed with immunoSEQ multiplex PCR; in TCRdb, only in-frame clones are kept and a portion is missing. Found here are some 110,000 clones, under 95% of them singletons; the top ten hold 1.6%. CDR3 length equals 15 residues. V shed 2 bases and J shed 8 bases, with 15 bases lying between them. Germline CDR1 and CDR2: MGHRA and YSYEKL. The clonotype comes from a female donor with multiple sclerosis, enrolled in a pregnancy study. V usage is TRBV4-1 and J usage is TRBJ2-2; possibly TRBD2 for D (5 bases). The material was peripheral blood, obtained before pregnancy. CDR3 sequence reads: CASSQNPPGLGELFF. The CDR3, as DNA: TGCGCCAGCAGCCAAAATCCACCGGGGTTAGGGGAGCTGTTTTTT.